The rows below give T cell receptor beta chains drawn from one sample of a study of cytomegalovirus exposure and HLA in healthy donors. The table came from immunoSEQ multiplex PCR; TCRdb's copy has only in-frame clones and leaves some out. The profile shows roughly 190,000 clones, roughly 74% of them singletons. The sequenced material came from PBMCs. The receptor source for this set is a female donor in good health and CMV-seronegative. The CDR3 runs from the conserved cysteine through the conserved F or W. A D gene is named only where the DNA matches it firmly. Expanded clones get a size class; other rows say once, few or many, or leave the size out.

size	J	length	D	V	CDR3	DNA
NA	TRBJ2-1	14	NA	TRBV30	CAWVVRGAVNEQFF	TGTGCCTGGGTAGTCCGGGGGGCAGTCAATGAGCAGTTCTTC
NA	TRBJ2-5	13	NA	TRBV10-3	CAISRDTTETQYF	TGTGCCATCAGCCGGGACACCACGGAGACCCAGTACTTC
NA	TRBJ2-7	14	NA	TRBV6-6	CASTPTQGTYEQYF	TGTGCCAGCACCCCCACCCAGGGTACCTACGAGCAGTACTTC
NA	TRBJ2-3	16	NA	TRBV9	CASSALKRFGTDTQYF	TGTGCCAGCAGCGCCCTGAAGCGGTTCGGCACAGATACGCAGTATTTT
NA	TRBJ1-4	17	TRBD1	TRBV7-9	CASSLFGQEATNEKLFF	TGTGCCAGCAGCCTATTCGGACAGGAAGCAACTAATGAAAAACTGTTTTTT
few	TRBJ2-3	15	TRBD1	TRBV29-1	CSVGGAGGLTDTQYF	TGCAGCGTTGGCGGGGCAGGGGGCTTGACAGATACGCAGTATTTT
NA	TRBJ2-1	14	TRBD2	TRBV18	CASSTPASGNEQFF	TGTGCCAGCTCCACCCCGGCTAGCGGAAATGAGCAGTTCTTC
once	TRBJ2-5	15	NA	TRBV7-8	CASSGERGREETQYF	TGTGCCAGCAGCGGAGAGAGGGGGAGGGAAGAGACCCAGTACTTC
once	TRBJ2-3	21	TRBD2	TRBV7-8	CASSPSYRRRTSGTSTDTQYF	TGTGCCAGCAGCCCATCATATCGACGGCGGACTAGCGGGACTAGCACAGATACGCAGTATTTT
once	TRBJ2-7	14	NA	TRBV7-6	CASSLAGGPYEQYF	TGTGCCAGCAGCTTAGCCGGGGGGCCTTACGAGCAGTACTTC
once	TRBJ1-1	17	NA	TRBV5-6	CASSLGEIRRLRAEAFF	TGTGCCAGCAGCTTGGGAGAAATTCGGAGGCTAAGGGCTGAAGCTTTCTTT
NA	TRBJ2-1	13	TRBD2	TRBV25-1	CASRGGSYNEQFF	TGTGCCAGCAGGGGAGGGTCCTACAATGAGCAGTTCTTC
NA	TRBJ1-4	13	TRBD1	TRBV10-3	CAISRGSNEKLFF	TGTGCCATCAGCAGGGGGTCTAATGAAAAACTGTTTTTT
NA	TRBJ1-4	16	NA	TRBV7-9	CASSLGSGATNEKLFF	TGTGCCAGCAGCTTAGGGTCGGGTGCAACTAATGAAAAACTGTTTTTT
once	TRBJ2-3	15	NA	TRBV30	CAWSVRMAVRDTQYF	TGTGCCTGGAGTGTACGGATGGCGGTTAGAGATACGCAGTATTTT
NA	TRBJ2-3	13	TRBD2	TRBV5-1	CASSLDTSGAQYF	TGCGCCAGCAGCTTGGACACTAGCGGAGCGCAGTATTTT
once	TRBJ2-7	15	TRBD2	TRBV27	CASSSLAGGFYEQYF	TGTGCCAGCAGCTCACTAGCGGGGGGATTCTACGAGCAGTACTTC
NA	TRBJ2-1	14	NA	TRBV25-1	CASSPEISYNEQFF	TGTGCCAGCAGTCCCGAGATCTCCTACAATGAGCAGTTCTTC